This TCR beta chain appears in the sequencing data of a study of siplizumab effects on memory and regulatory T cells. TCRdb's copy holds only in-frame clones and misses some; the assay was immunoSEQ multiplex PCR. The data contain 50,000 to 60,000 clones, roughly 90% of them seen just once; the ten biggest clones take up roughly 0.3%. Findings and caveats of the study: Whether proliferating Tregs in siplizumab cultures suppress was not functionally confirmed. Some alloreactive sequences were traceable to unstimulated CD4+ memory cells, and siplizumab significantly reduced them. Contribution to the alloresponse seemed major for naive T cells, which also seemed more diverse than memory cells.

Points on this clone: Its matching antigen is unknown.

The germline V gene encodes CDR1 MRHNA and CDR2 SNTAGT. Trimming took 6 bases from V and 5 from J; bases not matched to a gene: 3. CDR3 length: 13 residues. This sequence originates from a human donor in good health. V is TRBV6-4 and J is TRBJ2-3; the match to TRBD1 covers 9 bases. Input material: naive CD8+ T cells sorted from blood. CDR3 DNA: TGTGCCAGCAGGGACAGGGGAGGAGATACGCAGTATTTT. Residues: CASRDRGGDTQYF.